This T cell receptor (beta chain) was sequenced in a study of blood T cell repertoires in COVID-19. Whole-study context: The United States, Italy and Spain provided the acute and convalescent COVID-19 samples. PBMCs, B-cell-depleted T cells, or T cells were the source of the cDNA or gDNA that made up the material.

Per the original data handling: Estimates of nucleated cell counts were drawn from the amplification of reference gene primers. Some clones are missing from TCRdb's copy, which holds only in-frame ones; the method was immunoSEQ multiplex PCR. V, J and clone size reflect that table, while D and trimming were determined from the DNA. The sample has around 80,000 clones, about 82% seen once. This clonotype originated in a woman aged 80 or over with acute or convalescent COVID-19. Sequenced sample: peripheral blood.

The CDR3 bases are TGTGCCAGCAGTTCAGCGGGGGGGGGCACAGATACGCAGTATTTT. Protein sequence: CASSSAGGGTDTQYF. This chain links TRBV28 with TRBJ2-3; TRBD2 matches 10 bases. Germline trimming cut 4 bases from V and 1 base from J; bases unmatched to any gene: 2. This CDR3 spans 15 amino acids. Germline CDR1 reads MDHEN; CDR2 reads SYDVKM. Full variable domain (remainder filled in from reference TRBV28 and TRBJ2-3): DVKVTQSSRYLVKRTGEKVFLECVQDMDHENMFWYRQDPGLGLRLIYFSYDVKMKEKGDIPEGYSVSREKKERFSLILESASTNQTSMYLCASSSAGGGTDTQYFGPGTRLTVL.